Detailed here is one TCR beta chain. Its specificity is not known. The missing conserved phenylalanine or tryptophan at the end of this CDR3 makes a read error likely. This sample was taken from a study of breast tumors, draining lymph nodes, adjacent tissues. Axillary draining lymph nodes of breast cancer patients supplied the node samples. V was clipped by 6 bases and J by 3 bases, with 21 bases between them. CDR1 is LNHDA and CDR2 is SQIVND in the germline V gene (reference sequence). This CDR3 has 16 residues. General study results and limits: Tumor repertoires ranked between lymph nodes and nontumor tissue in diversity, with V and J gene preferences. That most tumor T cells come from lymph nodes remained unproven. Tumor and nontumor repertoires were significantly more similar in luminal-like than in basal-like breast cancer. Findings are consistent with lymph node origin and intratumoral expansion of most tumor T cells.

In TCRdb, the multiplex PCR reads were re-called with MiXCR into one record per CDR3 protein. The profile covers 200,000 to 250,000 distinct CDR3 sequences, with 34% appearing a single time and over 3.5% taken by the ten largest. This chain joins TRBV19 and TRBJ2-7, with D perhaps being TRBD1 or TRBD2 (5 bases each). Sample: axillary lymph node tissue. The source is a female donor with breast cancer. Some clones in this sample may be carry-over from other donors' samples. CDR3 in DNA: TGTGCCAGTAGGGTCCGAGGGGACGTGGCAATCTACGAGCAGTACTCC. It translates to CASRVRGDVAIYEQYS.